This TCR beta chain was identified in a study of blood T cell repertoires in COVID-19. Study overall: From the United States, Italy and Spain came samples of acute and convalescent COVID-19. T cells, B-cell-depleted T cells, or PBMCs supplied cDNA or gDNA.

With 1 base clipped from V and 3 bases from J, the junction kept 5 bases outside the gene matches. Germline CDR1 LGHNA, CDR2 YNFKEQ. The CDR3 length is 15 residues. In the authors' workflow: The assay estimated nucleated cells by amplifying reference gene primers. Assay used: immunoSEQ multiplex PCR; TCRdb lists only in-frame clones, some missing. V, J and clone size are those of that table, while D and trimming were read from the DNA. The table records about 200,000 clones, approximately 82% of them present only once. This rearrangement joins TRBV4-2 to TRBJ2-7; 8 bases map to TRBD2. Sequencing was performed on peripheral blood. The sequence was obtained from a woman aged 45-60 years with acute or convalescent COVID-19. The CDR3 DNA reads TGTGCCAGCAGCCAAGCCGTAGCGGGGTTCTACGAGCAGTACTTC. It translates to CASSQAVAGFYEQYF.